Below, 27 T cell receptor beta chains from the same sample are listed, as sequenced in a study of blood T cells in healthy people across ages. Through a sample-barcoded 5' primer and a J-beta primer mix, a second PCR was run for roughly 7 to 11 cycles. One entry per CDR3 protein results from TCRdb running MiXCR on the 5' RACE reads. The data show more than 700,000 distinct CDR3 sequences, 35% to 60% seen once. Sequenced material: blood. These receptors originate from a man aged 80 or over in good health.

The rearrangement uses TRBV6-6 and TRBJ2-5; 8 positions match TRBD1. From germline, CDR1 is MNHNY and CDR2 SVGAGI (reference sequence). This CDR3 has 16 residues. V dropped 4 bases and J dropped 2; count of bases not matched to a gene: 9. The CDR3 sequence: CASSSPGGAGQETQYF. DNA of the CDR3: TGTGCCAGCAGTTCCCCAGGGGGCGCAGGACAAGAGACCCAGTACTTC.

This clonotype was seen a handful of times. The CDR3 region is CSARQGASYTEAFF. DNA for the CDR3: TGCAGTGCTAGACAGGGGGCTTCATACACTGAAGCTTTCTTT. This chain links TRBV20-1 with TRBJ1-1; 8 bases align to TRBD1. The CDR3 length is 14 residues. V was pared by 2 bases and J by 3 bases, with 5 bases of the junction left unmatched. Germline V gene sequence: CDR1 DFQATT, CDR2 SNEGSKA (reference sequence).

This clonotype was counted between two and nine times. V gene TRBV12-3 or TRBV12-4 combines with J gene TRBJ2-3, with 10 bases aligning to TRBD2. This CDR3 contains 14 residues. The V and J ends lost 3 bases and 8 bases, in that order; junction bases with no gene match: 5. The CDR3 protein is CASSFGTSESTQYF. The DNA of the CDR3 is TGTGCCAGCAGTTTCGGGACTAGCGAGAGTACGCAGTATTTT.

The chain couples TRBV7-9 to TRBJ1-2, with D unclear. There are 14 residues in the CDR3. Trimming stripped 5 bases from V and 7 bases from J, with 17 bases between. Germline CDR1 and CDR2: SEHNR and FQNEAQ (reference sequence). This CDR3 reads CASSPPVDPPGYTF. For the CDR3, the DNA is TGTGCCAGCAGCCCCCCGGTGGACCCACCTGGCTACACCTTC.

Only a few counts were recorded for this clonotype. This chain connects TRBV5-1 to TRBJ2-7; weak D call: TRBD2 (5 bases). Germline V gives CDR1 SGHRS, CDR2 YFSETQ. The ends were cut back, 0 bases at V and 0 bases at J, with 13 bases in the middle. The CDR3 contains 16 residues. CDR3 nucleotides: TGCGCCAGCAGCTTGGAATTTACCGGAGGCTCCTACGAGCAGTACTTC. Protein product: CASSLEFTGGSYEQYF.

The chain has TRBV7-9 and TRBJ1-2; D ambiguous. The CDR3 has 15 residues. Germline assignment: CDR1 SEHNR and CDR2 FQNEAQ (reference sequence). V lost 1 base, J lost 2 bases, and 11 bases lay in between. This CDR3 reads CASSLVIRGNYGYTF. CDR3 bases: TGTGCCAGCAGCTTAGTCATTCGGGGAAACTATGGCTACACCTTC.

CDR3 sequence (DNA): TGTAACAGCAGCCAAGACAGGTATTACAATGAGCAGTTCTTC. Protein: CNSSQDRYYNEQFF. The rearrangement uses TRBV4-2 and TRBJ2-1; D is possibly TRBD1 (6 bases). This CDR3 has 14 amino acids. Germline V gene sequence: CDR1 LGHNA, CDR2 YNFKEQ.

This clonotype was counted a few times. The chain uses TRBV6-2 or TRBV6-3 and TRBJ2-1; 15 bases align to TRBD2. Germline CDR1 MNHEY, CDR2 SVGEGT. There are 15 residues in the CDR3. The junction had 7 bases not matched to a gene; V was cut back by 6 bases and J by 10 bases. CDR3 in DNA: TGTGCCAGCAGCCCCGGACTAGCGGGAGGGTGGGAGCAGTTCTTC. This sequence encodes CASSPGLAGGWEQFF.

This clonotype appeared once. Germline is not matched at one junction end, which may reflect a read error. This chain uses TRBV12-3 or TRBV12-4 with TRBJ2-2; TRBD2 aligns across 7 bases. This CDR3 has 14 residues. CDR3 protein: CASTGGVGTEELFF. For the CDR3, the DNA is TGTGCCAGCACGGGGGGAGTCGGCACCGAGGAGCTGTTTTTT.

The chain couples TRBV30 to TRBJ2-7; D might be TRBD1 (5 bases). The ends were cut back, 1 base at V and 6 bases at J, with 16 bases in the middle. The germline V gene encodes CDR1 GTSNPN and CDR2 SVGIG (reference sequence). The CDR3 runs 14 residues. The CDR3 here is CAWSGQGRVSEQYF. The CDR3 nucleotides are TGTGCCTGGAGTGGTCAGGGCAGGGTTAGCGAGCAGTACTTC.

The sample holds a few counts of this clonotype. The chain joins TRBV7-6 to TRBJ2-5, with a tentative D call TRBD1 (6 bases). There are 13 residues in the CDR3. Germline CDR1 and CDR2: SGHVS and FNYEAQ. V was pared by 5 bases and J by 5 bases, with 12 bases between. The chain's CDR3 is CASSHQGWETQYF. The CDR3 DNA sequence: TGTGCCAGCAGCCATCAGGGGTGGGAGACCCAGTACTTC.

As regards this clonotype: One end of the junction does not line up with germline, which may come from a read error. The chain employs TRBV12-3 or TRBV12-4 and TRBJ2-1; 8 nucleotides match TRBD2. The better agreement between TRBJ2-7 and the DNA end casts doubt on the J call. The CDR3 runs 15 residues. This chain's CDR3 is CASSLGAGAYNEQYF. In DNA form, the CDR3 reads TGTGCCAGCAGCTTAGGAGCGGGAGCCTACAATGAGCAGTACTTC.

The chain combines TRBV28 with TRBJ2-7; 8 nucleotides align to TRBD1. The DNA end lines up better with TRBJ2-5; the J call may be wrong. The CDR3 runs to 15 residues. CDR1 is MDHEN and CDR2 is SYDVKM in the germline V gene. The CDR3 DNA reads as TGTGCCAGCAGGCCCCAGGGGGCGCGGGAAGAGACCCAGTACTTC. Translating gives CASRPQGAREETQYF.

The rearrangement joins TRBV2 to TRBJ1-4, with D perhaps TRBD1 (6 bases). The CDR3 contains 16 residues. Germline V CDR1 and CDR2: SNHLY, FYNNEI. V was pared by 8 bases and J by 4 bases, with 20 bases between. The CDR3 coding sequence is TGTGCCAGCCAGAGTATTATTGGACAGCGTAATGAAAAACTGTTTTTT. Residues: CASQSIIGQRNEKLFF.

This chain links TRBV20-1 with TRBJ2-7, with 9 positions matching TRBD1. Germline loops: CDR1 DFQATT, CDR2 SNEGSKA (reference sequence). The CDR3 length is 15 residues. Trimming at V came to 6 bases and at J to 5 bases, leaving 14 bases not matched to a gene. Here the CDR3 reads CSAPPPGQGINEQYF. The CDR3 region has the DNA TGCAGTGCCCCCCCCCCTGGACAGGGGATCAACGAGCAGTACTTC.

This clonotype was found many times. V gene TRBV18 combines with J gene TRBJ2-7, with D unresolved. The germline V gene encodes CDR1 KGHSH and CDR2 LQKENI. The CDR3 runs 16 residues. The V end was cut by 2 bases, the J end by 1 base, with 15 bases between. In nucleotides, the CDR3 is TGTGCCAGCTCACCAACGGAAGGCAAACAATCCTACGAGCAGTACTTC. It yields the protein CASSPTEGKQSYEQYF. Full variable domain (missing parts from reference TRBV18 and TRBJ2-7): NAGVMQNPRHLVRRRGQEARLRCSPMKGHSHVYWYRQLPEEGLKFMVYLQKENIIDESGMPKERFSAEFPKEGPSILRIQQVVRGDSAAYFCASSPTEGKQSYEQYFGPGTRLTVT.

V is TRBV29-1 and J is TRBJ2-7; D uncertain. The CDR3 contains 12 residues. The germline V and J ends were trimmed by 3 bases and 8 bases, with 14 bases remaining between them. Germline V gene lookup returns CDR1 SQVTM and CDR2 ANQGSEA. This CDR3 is CSVDSGADQQYF. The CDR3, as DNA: TGCAGCGTTGACTCGGGCGCCGATCAGCAGTACTTC.

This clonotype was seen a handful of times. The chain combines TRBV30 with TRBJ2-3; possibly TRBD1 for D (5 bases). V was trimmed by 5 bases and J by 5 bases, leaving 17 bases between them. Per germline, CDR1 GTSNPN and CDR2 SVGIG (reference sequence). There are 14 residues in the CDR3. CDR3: CAWAPGSQGDTQYF. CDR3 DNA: TGTGCCTGGGCTCCGGGTTCCCAGGGAGATACGCAGTATTTT.

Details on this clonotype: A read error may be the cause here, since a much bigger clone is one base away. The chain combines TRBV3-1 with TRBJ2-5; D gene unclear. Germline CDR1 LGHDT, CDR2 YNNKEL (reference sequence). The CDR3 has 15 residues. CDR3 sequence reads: CAGSQVGRLKETQYF. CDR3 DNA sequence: TGTGCCGGCAGCCAAGTCGGCAGACTTAAAGAGACCCAGTACTTC.

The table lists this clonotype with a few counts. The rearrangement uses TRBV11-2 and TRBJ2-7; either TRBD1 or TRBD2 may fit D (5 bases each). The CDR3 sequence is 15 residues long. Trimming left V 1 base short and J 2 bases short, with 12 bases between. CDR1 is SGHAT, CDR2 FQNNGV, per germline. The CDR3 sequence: CASSLGTGTPYEQYF. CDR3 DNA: TGTGCCAGCAGCTTAGGGACCGGGACCCCCTACGAGCAGTACTTC.

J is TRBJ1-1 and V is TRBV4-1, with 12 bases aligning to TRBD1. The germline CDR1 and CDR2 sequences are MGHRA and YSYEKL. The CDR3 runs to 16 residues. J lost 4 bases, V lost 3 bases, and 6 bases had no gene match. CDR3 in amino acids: CASSHPGTGGFTEAFF. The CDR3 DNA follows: TGCGCCAGCAGCCACCCTGGGACAGGGGGCTTCACTGAAGCTTTCTTT.

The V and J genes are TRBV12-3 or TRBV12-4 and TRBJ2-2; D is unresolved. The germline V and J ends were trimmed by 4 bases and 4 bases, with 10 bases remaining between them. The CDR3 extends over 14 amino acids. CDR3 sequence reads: CASSSTASTGELFF. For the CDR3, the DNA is TGTGCCAGCAGTTCAACAGCGAGCACCGGGGAGCTGTTTTTT.

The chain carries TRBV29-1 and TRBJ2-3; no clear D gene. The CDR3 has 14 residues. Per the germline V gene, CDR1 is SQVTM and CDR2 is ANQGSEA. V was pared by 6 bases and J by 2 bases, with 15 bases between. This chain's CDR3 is CSVKRPLLTDTQYF. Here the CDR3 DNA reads TGCAGCGTCAAACGGCCGCTTCTCACAGATACGCAGTATTTT.

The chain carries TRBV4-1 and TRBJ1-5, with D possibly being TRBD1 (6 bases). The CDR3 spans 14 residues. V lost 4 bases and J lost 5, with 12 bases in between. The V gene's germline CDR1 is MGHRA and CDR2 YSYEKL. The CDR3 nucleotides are TGCGCCAGCAGCCCGATCGGGGGGCATCAGCCCCAGCATTTT. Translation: CASSPIGGHQPQHF.

CDR3 nucleotide sequence: TGCAGCGTTGGCTTTATTAGCGGCACAGATACGCAGTATTTT. Protein sequence: CSVGFISGTDTQYF. This sequence joins TRBV29-1 and TRBJ2-3; tentatively, D is TRBD2 (5 bases). V shed 4 bases and J shed 1 base, with 12 bases lying between them. The CDR3 sequence is 14 residues long. From germline, CDR1 is SQVTM and CDR2 ANQGSEA.

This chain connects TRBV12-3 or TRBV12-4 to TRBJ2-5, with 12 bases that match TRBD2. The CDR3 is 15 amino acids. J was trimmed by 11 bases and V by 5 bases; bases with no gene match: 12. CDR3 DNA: TGTGCCAGCAGTCAGACTAGCGGGAGAAACAATGAGCAGTACTTC. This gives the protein CASSQTSGRNNEQYF.

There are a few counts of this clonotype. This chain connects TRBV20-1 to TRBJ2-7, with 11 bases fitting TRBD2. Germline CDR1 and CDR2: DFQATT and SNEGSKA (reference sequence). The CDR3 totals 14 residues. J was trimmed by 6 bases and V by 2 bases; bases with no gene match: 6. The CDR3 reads CSARNSGRAAEQYF. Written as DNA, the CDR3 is TGCAGTGCTAGAAATAGCGGGAGGGCCGCCGAGCAGTACTTC.